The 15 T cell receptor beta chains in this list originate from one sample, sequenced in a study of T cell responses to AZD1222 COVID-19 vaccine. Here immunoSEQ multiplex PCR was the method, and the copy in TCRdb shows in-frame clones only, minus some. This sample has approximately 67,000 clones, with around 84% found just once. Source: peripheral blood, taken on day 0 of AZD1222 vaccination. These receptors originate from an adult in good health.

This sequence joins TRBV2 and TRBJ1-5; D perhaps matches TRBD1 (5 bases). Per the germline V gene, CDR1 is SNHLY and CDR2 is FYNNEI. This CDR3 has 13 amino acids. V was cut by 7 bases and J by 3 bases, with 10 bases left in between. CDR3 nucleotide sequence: TGTGCCAGCATAGGGGCAGTCAATCAGCCCCAGCATTTT. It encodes CASIGAVNQPQHF.

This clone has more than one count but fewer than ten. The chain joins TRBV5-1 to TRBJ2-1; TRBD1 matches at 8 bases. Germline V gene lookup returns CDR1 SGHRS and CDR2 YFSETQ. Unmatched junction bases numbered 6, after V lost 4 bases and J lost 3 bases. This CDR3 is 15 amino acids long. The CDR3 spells CASSPAGTGYNEQFF. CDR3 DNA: TGCGCCAGCAGCCCCGCCGGGACAGGCTACAATGAGCAGTTCTTC. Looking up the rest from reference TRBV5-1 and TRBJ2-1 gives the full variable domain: KAGVTQTPRYLIKTRGQQVTLSCSPISGHRSVSWYQQTPGQGLQFLFEYFSETQRNKGNFPGRFSGRQFSNSRSEMNVSTLELGDSALYLCASSPAGTGYNEQFFGPGTRLTVL.

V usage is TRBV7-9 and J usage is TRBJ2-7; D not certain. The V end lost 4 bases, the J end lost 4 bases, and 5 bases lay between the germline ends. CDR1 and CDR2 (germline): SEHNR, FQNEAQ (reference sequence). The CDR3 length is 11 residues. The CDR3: CASSSPYEQYF. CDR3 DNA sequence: TGTGCCAGCAGCTCACCTTACGAGCAGTACTTC.

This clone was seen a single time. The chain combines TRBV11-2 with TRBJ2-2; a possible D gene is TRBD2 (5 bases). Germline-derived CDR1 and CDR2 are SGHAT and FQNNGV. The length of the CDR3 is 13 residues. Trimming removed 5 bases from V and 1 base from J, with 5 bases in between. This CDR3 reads CASSGGNTGELFF. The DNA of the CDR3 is TGTGCCAGCAGCGGAGGGAACACCGGGGAGCTGTTTTTT.

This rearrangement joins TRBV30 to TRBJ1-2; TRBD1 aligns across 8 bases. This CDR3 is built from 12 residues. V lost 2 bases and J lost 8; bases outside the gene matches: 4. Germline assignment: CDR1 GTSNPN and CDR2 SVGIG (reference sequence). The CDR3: CAWSPGGSGYTF. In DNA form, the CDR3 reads TGTGCCTGGAGTCCAGGGGGCAGCGGCTACACCTTC.

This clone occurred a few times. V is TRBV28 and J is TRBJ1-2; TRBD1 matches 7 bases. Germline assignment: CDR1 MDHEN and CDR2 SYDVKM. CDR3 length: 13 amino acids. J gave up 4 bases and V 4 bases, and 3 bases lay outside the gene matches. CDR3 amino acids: CASSSAGGYGYTF. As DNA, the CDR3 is TGTGCCAGCAGTTCCGCAGGGGGCTATGGCTACACCTTC.

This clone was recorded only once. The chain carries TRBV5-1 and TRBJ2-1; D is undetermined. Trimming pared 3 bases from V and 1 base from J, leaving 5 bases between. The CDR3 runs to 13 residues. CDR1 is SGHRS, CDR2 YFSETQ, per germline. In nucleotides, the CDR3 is TGCGCCAGCAGCTATCCGTCCTACAATGAGCAGTTCTTC. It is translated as CASSYPSYNEQFF.

The CDR3 nucleotides are TGTGCCAGCAGTTTAAGGGGAGTCGAGCAGTACTTC. This encodes CASSLRGVEQYF. The chain links TRBV12-3 or TRBV12-4 to TRBJ2-7, with D perhaps TRBD1 or TRBD2 (5 bases each). The CDR3 runs to 12 residues. Trimming stripped 2 bases from V and 6 bases from J, with 8 bases between.

The CDR3 nucleotides are TGTGCCAGCAGGCGCTCTACTCAGGGGGCCAGGGGCTACACCTTC. It translates to CASRRSTQGARGYTF. The gene calls are TRBV28 and TRBJ1-2; TRBD1 matches at 8 bases. V lost 6 bases to trimming and J lost 8 bases; unmatched junction nucleotides: 14. The CDR3 contains 15 residues. Germline loops: CDR1 MDHEN, CDR2 SYDVKM.

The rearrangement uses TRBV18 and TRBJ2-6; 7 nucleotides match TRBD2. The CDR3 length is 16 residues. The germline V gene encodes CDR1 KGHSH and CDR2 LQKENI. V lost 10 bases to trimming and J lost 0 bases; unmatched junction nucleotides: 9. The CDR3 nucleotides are TGTGCCACCCCCCGGGGGGTCCGCTCTGGGGCCAACGTCCTGACTTTC. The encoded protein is CATPRGVRSGANVLTF.

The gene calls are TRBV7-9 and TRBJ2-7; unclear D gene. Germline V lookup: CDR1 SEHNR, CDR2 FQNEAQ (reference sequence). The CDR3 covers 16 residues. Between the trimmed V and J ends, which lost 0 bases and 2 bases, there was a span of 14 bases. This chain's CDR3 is CASSLALGAAPYEQYF. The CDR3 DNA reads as TGTGCCAGCAGCTTAGCGCTGGGCGCCGCTCCCTACGAGCAGTACTTC.

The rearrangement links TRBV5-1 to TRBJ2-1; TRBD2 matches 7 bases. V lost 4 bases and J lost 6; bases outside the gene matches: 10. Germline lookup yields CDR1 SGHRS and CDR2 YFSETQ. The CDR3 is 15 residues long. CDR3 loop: CASSVSGVRANEQFF. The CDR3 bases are TGCGCCAGCAGCGTAAGCGGGGTTAGGGCCAATGAGCAGTTCTTC.

In DNA form, the CDR3 reads TGCGCCAGCAGCTTGGCGGTTCGGGGGACCGGGGAGCTGTTTTTT. Its translation: CASSLAVRGTGELFF. V is TRBV5-1 and J is TRBJ2-2, with D perhaps TRBD2 (6 bases). Germline CDR1 is SGHRS and CDR2 is YFSETQ. V was cut by 0 bases and J by 5 bases, with 11 bases left in between. This CDR3 spans 15 amino acids.

The CDR3 nucleotides are TGTGCCAGCAGCTCCTCGGGACTCGGGTATTACGAGCAGTACTTC. Its translation is CASSSSGLGYYEQYF. The chain joins TRBV7-2 to TRBJ2-7; perhaps TRBD2 as D (6 bases). V was clipped by 4 bases and J by 4 bases, with 17 bases between them. CDR3 length equals 15 residues. Per the germline V gene, CDR1 is SGHTA and CDR2 is FQGNSA.

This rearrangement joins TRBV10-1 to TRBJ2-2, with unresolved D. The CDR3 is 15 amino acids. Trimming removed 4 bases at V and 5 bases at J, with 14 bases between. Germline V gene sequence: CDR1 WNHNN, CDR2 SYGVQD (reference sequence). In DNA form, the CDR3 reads TGCGCCAGCAGTGTTGGCGCCGCTAGGACCGGGGAGCTGTTTTTT. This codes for CASSVGAARTGELFF.